Listed below are T cell receptor beta chains from one sample, sequenced in a study of blood T cell repertoires in COVID-19. Sequencing used immunoSEQ multiplex PCR; TCRdb keeps in-frame clones, though not all of them. The sample has 150,000 to 200,000 clones; under 85% are singletons. Input material: peripheral blood. Every receptor here comes from a human donor in a cohort sampled during active COVID-19. CDR3s leave out the opening cysteine and the closing phenylalanine or tryptophan.

ATRQGADEKLF TRBJ1-4 TRBV6-5 11
SGRTDKPHGYT TRBJ1-2 TRBV29-1 11
ASRPQGQRSPLH TRBJ1-6 TRBV19 12
ASSPGVGDNEKLF TRBJ1-4 TRBV7-6 13
ASSVRGTDEKLF TRBJ1-4 TRBV9 12
ASSPRLTDTQY TRBJ2-3 TRBV3-1/TRBV3-2 11
ASSAGLGISSYEQY TRBJ2-7 TRBV2 14
ASSTGVYGYT TRBJ1-2 TRBV7-8 10
ASSAQGDTEAF TRBJ1-1 TRBV7-3 11
ASSTGTGADTQY TRBJ2-3 TRBV6-5 12
ASSMSDRGEAF TRBJ1-1 TRBV19 11
ASRPSTANYGYT TRBJ1-2 TRBV11-2 12
ASSSKRLAGSTGELF TRBJ2-2 TRBV13 15
ASSYRGRGSYNEQF TRBJ2-1 TRBV2 14
AISSFTYEQY TRBJ2-7 TRBV10-3 10
ASSLSRQETQY TRBJ2-5 TRBV27 11
ASSFATAPYGAKNIQY TRBJ2-4 TRBV5-4 16
ASSFPGTGAETQY TRBJ2-5 TRBV7-8 13
ASSRNTGQGRHYEQY TRBJ2-7 TRBV4-2 15
ASGPAGGWSEQY TRBJ2-7 TRBV5-6 12
ASSELSGGDSDTQY TRBJ2-3 TRBV2 14
ASSETGSSYNEQF TRBJ2-1 TRBV2 13
ASSPLLGQFPYEQY TRBJ2-7 TRBV4-1 14
ASRGGVGEQF TRBJ2-1 TRBV9 10
ASSQDSGRDDGYT TRBJ1-2 TRBV5-1 13
ATSRDGGLLGGGYEQY TRBJ2-7 TRBV15 16
ASSIGTVRGF TRBJ1-4 TRBV19 10
ASSAGVINYGYT TRBJ1-2 TRBV25-1 12
ASSLLGGTSGGKQF TRBJ2-1 TRBV3-1/TRBV3-2 14
ASSLAVGGGGTEAF TRBJ1-1 TRBV7-9 14
ASSVLGQGDSPLH TRBJ1-6 TRBV27 13
ASSRPGSYGYT TRBJ1-2 TRBV12-3/TRBV12-4 11
ASRERLAGGPGEQF TRBJ2-1 TRBV27 14
ASSPEQETQY TRBJ2-5 TRBV6-5 10
ASSLRQGNTGELF TRBJ2-2 TRBV7-9 13
ASRGTEKNTIY TRBJ1-3 TRBV6-5 11
ASSLVHLAGTYEQY TRBJ2-7 TRBV5-4 14
ASSPPGDRTGYT TRBJ1-2 TRBV11-1 12
ASSQAVAGAQETQY TRBJ2-5 TRBV4-1 14
ASTITGNTEAF TRBJ1-1 TRBV5-1 11
ASNPQGWDGYT TRBJ1-2 TRBV28 11
ASSDRVYNEQF TRBJ2-1 TRBV6-1 11
ASSMGTAYNEQF TRBJ2-1 TRBV19 12
ASSQDPIGTTIPYGYT TRBJ1-2 TRBV14 16
ASSLSVITEAF TRBJ1-1 TRBV12-3/TRBV12-4 11
ASSESGDGTEAF TRBJ1-1 TRBV10-1 12
ASSFLAGSLYNEQF TRBJ2-1 TRBV27 14
ASSQDVGLAGGSSTDTQY TRBJ2-3 TRBV3-1/TRBV3-2 18
ASSRGSTDTQY TRBJ2-3 TRBV12-3/TRBV12-4 11
ASSIQTGWGYGYT TRBJ1-2 TRBV19 13
ASSPTSGGRNEQF TRBJ2-1 TRBV19 13
SAQDRGGSYEQY TRBJ2-7 TRBV29-1 12
ASTDRGSAAQH TRBJ1-5 TRBV19 11
ASTVDSSTHGYT TRBJ1-2 TRBV5-4 12
ASSPRVRNTEAF TRBJ1-1 TRBV4-1 12
ASSVGELNQPQH TRBJ1-5 TRBV9 12
ASSRTLTGELF TRBJ2-2 TRBV3-1/TRBV3-2 11
ASKGGGAGEFSYNEQF TRBJ2-1 TRBV2 16